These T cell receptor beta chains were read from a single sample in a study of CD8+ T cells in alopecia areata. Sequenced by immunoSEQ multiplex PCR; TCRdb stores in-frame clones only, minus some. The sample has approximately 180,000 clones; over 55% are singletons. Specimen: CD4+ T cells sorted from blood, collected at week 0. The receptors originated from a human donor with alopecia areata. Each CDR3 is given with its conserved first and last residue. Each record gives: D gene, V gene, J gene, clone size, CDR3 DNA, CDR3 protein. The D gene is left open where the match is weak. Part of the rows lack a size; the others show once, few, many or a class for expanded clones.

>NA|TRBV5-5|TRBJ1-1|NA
TGTGCCAGCAGCTTGGGGGAATCCTTGGGAGCTTTCTTT
CASSLGESLGAFF
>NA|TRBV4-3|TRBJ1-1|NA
TGCGCCAGCAGCCAAGCAGGGTATGACACTGAAGCTTTCTTT
CASSQAGYDTEAFF
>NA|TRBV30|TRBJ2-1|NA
TGTGCCTGGAGGGCCCTGACACAGGGAGGCGGCTACAATGAGCAGTTCTTC
CAWRALTQGGGYNEQFF
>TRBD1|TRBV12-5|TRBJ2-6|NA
TGTGCTAGTGGTTCGGGACAGGTGAGCTCTGGGGCCAACGTCCTGACTTTC
CASGSGQVSSGANVLTF
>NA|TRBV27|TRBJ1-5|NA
TGTGCCAGCAGTTTGGCAGGTTTCAATCAGCCCCAGCATTTT
CASSLAGFNQPQHF
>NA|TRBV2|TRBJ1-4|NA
TGTGCCAGCGAGCGGGGGGCTCATGAAAAACTGTTTTTT
CASERGAHEKLFF
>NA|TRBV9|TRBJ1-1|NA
TGTGCCAGCAGCGTTGAAGGTTTTCTCGGGGGAGCTTTCTTT
CASSVEGFLGGAFF
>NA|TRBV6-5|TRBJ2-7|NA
TGTGCCAGCAGTTCCCGCGGAGGCCACTACGAGCAGTACTTC
CASSSRGGHYEQYF
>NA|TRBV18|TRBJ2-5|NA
TGTGCCAGCTCACCACAGGAGACCCAGTACTTC
CASSPQETQYF
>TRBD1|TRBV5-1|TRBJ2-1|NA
TGCGCCAGCAGCCACGGACAGGGCGGCAATGAGCAGTTCTTC
CASSHGQGGNEQFF
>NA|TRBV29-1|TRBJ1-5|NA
TGCAGCGTGAGGGATAGCAATCAGCCCCAGCATTTT
CSVRDSNQPQHF
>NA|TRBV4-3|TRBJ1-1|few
TGCGCCAGCAGCCAAGAGTTAAGCACTGAAGCTTTCTTT
CASSQELSTEAFF
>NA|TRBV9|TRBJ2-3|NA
TGTGCCAGCAGCGTAGACGCAGGGCAAGATACGCAGTATTTT
CASSVDAGQDTQYF
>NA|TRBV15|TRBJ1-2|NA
TGTGCCACCAGCAGAGAAGGTCAGGGCCTGAGCTACACCTTC
CATSREGQGLSYTF
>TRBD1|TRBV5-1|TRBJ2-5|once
TGCGCCAGCAGCTTCACAGGGGGCAGGGAGACCCAGTACTTC
CASSFTGGRETQYF
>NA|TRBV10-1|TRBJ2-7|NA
TGCGCCAGCAGTGGATCTGGGCCCTACGAGCAGTACTTC
CASSGSGPYEQYF
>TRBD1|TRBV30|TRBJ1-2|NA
TGTGCCTGGAGTCCAGGGGGCGGATATGGCTACACCTTC
CAWSPGGGYGYTF
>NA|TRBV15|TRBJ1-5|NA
TGTGCCACCAGCAGAGATCCGGAGCAGCCCCAGCATTTT
CATSRDPEQPQHF
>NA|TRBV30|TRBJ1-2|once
TGTGCCTGGAGTGAGGGCGGGCCCTATGGCTACACCTTC
CAWSEGGPYGYTF
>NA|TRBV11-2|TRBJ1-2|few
TGTGCCAGCAGGTCTGCGACTGAAAAAAAGAACTATGGCTACACCTTC
CASRSATEKKNYGYTF
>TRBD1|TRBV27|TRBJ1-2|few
TGTGCCAGCAGTTTTATGACAGGGAAATCGGGCTACACCTTC
CASSFMTGKSGYTF
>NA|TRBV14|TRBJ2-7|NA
TGTGCCAGCAGCCAGTCCTACGAGCAGTACTTC
CASSQSYEQYF
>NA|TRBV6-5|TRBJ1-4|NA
TGTGCCAGCAGGGACAGCGCGAATGAAAAACTGTTTTTT
CASRDSANEKLFF
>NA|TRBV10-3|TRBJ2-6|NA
TGTGCCATCAGTGTAGGCAGAGCAGGGGCCAACGTCCTGACTTTC
CAISVGRAGANVLTF
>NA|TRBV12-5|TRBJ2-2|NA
TGTGCTAGTGCCCTGGACAACACCGGGGAGCTGTTTTTT
CASALDNTGELFF
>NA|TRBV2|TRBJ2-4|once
TGTGCCAGCAAGAATTCAACCCTCAAAAACATTCAGTACTTC
CASKNSTLKNIQYF
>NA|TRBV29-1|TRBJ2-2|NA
TGCAGCGGCGCCGAGGGCTCGAACACCGGGGAGCTGTTTTTT
CSGAEGSNTGELFF
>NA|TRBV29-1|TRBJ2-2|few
TGCAGCGTTGAAGATGTGGCTAAACGCACCGGGGAGCTGTTTTTT
CSVEDVAKRTGELFF
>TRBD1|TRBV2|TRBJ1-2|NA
TGTGCCAGCCTTGGCCGAACAGGGGGCTATGGCTACACCTTC
CASLGRTGGYGYTF
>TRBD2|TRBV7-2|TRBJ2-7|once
TGTGCCAGCAGCTTAGTTGGGGCGGGAGGAGCAGCCGAGCAGTACTTC
CASSLVGAGGAAEQYF
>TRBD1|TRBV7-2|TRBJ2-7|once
TGTGCCAGCAGGGGTTGGGGACAGGGCTCCTACGAGCAGTACTTC
CASRGWGQGSYEQYF
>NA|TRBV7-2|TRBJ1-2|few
TGTGCCAGCGCCCCAGGGGACTATGGCTACACCTTC
CASAPGDYGYTF
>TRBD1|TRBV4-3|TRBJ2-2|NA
TGCGCCAGCAGCCAAGGGGCAAGGGACAGAGCGAACACCGGGGAGCTGTTTTTT
CASSQGARDRANTGELFF
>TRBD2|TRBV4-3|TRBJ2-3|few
TGCGCCAGCAGCCAAGACGGGAGCGGGGGGGCCGATACGCAGTATTTT
CASSQDGSGGADTQYF
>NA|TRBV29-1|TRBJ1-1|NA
TGCAGCGTAGCTGGACGCTTGAACACTGAAGCTTTCTTT
CSVAGRLNTEAFF
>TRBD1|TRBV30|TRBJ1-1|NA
TGTGCCTGGAGCGTCCTAACCCGGGACAGGGGGCCTGGTACTGAAGCTTTCTTT
CAWSVLTRDRGPGTEAFF
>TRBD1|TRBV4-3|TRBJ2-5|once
TGCGCCAGCAGCCGGGGAACAGGGGGCCAAGAGACCCAGTACTTC
CASSRGTGGQETQYF
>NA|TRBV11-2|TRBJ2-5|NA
TGTGCCAGCAGCTTATTAGCGGAAGAGACCCAGTACTTC
CASSLLAEETQYF
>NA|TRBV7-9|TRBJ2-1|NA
TGTGCCAGCAGCCCGACAGAACCTGAGCAGTTCTTC
CASSPTEPEQFF
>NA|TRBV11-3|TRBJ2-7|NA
TGTGCCAGCAGCTCGGACCGAGGACACGAGCAGTACTTC
CASSSDRGHEQYF
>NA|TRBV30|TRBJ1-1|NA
TGTGCCTGGCGAGGGGCGATGGACACTGAAGCTTTCTTT
CAWRGAMDTEAFF
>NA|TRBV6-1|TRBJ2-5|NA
TGTGCCAGCAGTGGGGGAGCGCAAGAGACCCAGTACTTC
CASSGGAQETQYF
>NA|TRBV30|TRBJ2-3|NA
TGTGCCTGGAGTGTCGGGGGTCGTGGAGATACGCAGTATTTT
CAWSVGGRGDTQYF
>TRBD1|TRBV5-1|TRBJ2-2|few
TGCGCCAGCAGGAGACAGGGGAACACCGGGGAGCTGTTTTTT
CASRRQGNTGELFF
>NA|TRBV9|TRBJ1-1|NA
TGTGCCAGCAGCGTAAGGATGAACACTGAAGCTTTCTTT
CASSVRMNTEAFF
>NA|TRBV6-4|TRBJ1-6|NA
TGTGCCAGCAGGAGTGGGTTAATGGGCAGTAATTCACCCCTCCACTTT
CASRSGLMGSNSPLHF
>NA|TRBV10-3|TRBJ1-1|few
TGTGCCATCAGTGAGTCGAGGGGCGGCACTGAAGCTTTCTTT
CAISESRGGTEAFF
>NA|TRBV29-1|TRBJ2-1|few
TGCAGCGTTGAAGTAGGGCCAGCCAATGAGCAGTTCTTC
CSVEVGPANEQFF
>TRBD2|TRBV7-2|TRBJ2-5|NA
TGTGCCAGCAGCACGGGGGGGTACCAAGAGACCCAGTACTTC
CASSTGGYQETQYF
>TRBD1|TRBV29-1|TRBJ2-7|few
TGCAGCGTCCACAGACAGGGCAGCTCCTACGAGCAGTACTTC
CSVHRQGSSYEQYF
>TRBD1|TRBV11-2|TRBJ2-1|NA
TGTGCCAGCAGCTCCCCCGGGACAGGGAAAGGCAATGAGCAGTTCTTC
CASSSPGTGKGNEQFF
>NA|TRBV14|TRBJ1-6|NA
TGTGCCAGCAGCCAAGTCTCGGGAGCACCCCTCCACTTT
CASSQVSGAPLHF
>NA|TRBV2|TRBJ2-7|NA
TGTGCCAGCAGTGAAACTTTCAGGAACGAGCAGTACTTC
CASSETFRNEQYF